This T cell receptor beta chain was identified in a study of blood T cell repertoires in COVID-19. Across the whole study: Specimens from acute and convalescent COVID-19 originated in the United States, Italy and Spain.

The CDR3 spans 17 residues. Per germline, CDR1 SGHTA and CDR2 FQGNSA. Trimming took off 5 bases at V and 2 bases at J, with 22 bases between the two ends. Measured with immunoSEQ multiplex PCR; TCRdb has only the in-frame clones, and not every one. Of nearly 200,000 clones listed, 86% are singletons. This receptor was obtained from a woman between 65 and 79 years old with acute or convalescent COVID-19. The chain combines TRBV7-2 with TRBJ2-7; D perhaps matches TRBD1 (6 bases). Sequenced sample: peripheral blood. The CDR3 DNA is TGTGCCAGCAGCAACCCCGGATCTGACAGGATCGCCTACGAGCAGTACTTC. Residues: CASSNPGSDRIAYEQYF.